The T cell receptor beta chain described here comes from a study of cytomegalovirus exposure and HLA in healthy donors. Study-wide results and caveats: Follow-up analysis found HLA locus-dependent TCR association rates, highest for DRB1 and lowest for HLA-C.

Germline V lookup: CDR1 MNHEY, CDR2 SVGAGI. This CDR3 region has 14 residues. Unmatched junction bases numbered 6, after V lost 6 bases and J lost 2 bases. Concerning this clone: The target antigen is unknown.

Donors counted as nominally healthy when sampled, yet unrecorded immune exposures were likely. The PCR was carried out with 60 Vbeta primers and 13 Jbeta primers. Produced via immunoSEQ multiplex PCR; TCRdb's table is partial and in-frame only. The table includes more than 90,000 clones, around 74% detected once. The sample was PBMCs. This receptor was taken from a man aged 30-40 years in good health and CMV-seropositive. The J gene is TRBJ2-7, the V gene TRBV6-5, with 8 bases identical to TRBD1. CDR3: CASRDRVLTYEQYF. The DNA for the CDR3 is TGTGCCAGCAGGGACAGGGTATTGACCTACGAGCAGTACTTC.